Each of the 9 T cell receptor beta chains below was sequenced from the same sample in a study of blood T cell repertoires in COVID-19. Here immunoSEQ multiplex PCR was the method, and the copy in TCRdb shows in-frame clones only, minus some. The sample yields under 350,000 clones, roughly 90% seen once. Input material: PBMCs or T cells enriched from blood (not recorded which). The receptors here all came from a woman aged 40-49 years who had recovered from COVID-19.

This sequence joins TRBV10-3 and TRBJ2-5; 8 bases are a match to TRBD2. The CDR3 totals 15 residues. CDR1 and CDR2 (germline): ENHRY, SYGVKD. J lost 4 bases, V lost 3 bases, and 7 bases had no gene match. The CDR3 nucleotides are TGTGCCATCAGTGATTCGGCGGGAGGTGGAGAGACCCAGTACTTC. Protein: CAISDSAGGGETQYF.

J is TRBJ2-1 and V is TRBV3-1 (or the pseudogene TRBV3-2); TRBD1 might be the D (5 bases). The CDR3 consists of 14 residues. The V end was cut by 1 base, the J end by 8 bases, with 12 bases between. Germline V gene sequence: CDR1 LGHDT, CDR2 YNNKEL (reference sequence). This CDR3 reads CASSQVQGRDEQFF. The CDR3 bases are TGTGCCAGCAGCCAAGTTCAGGGTAGGGATGAGCAGTTCTTC.

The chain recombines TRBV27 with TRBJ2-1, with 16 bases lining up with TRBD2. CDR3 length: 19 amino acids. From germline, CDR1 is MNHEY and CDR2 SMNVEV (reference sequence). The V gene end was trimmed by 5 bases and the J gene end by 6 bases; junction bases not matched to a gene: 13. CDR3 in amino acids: CASSPTPGTSGRARNEQFF. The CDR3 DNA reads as TGTGCCAGCAGTCCGACCCCAGGGACTAGCGGGAGGGCCCGCAATGAGCAGTTCTTC.

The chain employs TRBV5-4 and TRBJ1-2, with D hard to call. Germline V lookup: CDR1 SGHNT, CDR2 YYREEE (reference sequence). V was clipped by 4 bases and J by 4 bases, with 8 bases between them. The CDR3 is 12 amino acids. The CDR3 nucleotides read TGTGCCAGCAGCCCTAGTGGCTATGGCTACACCTTC. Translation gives CASSPSGYGYTF.

In DNA form, the CDR3 reads TGTGCCAGCAGCACCGGACTAGCGGGAGGGGAGACCCAGTACTTC. Encoded protein: CASSTGLAGGETQYF. The gene calls are TRBV5-5 and TRBJ2-5; TRBD2 matches 15 bases. CDR1 and CDR2 from the germline V gene are SGHKS and YYEKEE (reference sequence). The J segment lost 5 bases and the V segment lost 4 bases, leaving 3 bases of the junction unmatched. The CDR3 loop spans 15 amino acids.

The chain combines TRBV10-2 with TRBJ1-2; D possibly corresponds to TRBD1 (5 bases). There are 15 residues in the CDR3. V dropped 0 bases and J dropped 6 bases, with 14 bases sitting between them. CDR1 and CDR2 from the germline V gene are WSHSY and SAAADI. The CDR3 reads CASSESGRKGHGYTF. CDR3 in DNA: TGCGCCAGCAGTGAGTCGGGTAGAAAGGGGCATGGCTACACCTTC.

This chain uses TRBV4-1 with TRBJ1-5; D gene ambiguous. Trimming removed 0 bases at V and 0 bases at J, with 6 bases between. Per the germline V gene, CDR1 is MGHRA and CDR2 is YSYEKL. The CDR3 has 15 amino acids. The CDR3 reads CASSQEHGSNQPQHF. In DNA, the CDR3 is TGCGCCAGCAGCCAAGAGCACGGTAGCAATCAGCCCCAGCATTTT.

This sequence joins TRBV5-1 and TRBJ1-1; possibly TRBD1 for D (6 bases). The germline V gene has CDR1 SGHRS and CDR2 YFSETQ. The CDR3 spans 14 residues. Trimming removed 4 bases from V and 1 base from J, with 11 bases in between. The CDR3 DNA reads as TGCGCCAGCAGCGCCGGACAGCCGAACACTGAAGCTTTCTTT. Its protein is CASSAGQPNTEAFF.

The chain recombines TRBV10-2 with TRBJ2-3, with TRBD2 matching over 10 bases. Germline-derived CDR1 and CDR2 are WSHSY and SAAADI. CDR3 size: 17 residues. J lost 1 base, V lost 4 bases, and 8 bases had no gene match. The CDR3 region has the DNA TGCGCCAGCAGTGTGTCTAGCGGGGGAGGAGGCACAGATACGCAGTATTTT. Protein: CASSVSSGGGGTDTQYF.